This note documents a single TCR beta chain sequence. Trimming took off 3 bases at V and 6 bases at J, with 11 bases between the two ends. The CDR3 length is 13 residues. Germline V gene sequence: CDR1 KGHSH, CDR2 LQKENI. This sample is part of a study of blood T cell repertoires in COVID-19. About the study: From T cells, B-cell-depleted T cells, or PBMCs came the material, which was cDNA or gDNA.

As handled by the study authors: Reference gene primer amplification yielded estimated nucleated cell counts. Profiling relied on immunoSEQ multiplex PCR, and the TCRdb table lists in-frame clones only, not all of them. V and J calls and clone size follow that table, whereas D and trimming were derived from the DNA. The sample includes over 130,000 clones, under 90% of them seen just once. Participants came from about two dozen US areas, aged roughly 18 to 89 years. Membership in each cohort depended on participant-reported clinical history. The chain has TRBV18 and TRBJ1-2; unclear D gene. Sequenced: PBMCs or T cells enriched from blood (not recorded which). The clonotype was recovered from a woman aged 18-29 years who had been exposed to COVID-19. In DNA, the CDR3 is TGTGCCAGCTCACCGTACGGGGTAAATGGCTACACCTTC. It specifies CASSPYGVNGYTF.